The T cell receptor (beta chain) described here comes from a study of T cells after yellow fever vaccination. A 5'RACE template-switching step, the method used to make TCR cDNA, added a universal primer site and UMIs. TCRdb reanalysed the 5' RACE reads using MiXCR and keeps one entry per CDR3 protein. The profile shows 550,000 to 750,000 distinct CDR3 sequences, about 14% of them singletons. Study results and caveats: The CD4 compartment and the CD8 compartment contained a small share of clonotypes in common. It was the secondary response that reached its peak faster, day 5 versus 15, but it was weaker.

The V gene's germline CDR1 is MDHEN and CDR2 SYDVKM. V lost 3 bases and J lost 7, with 16 bases in between. The CDR3 is made up of 14 amino acids. Concerning this clonotype itself: Its antigen is not known.

The chain recombines TRBV28 with TRBJ2-7; D is unresolved. Sample: PBMCs, taken on the day of the yellow fever booster vaccination. This receptor was obtained from a man younger than 40 who received the YFV17D yellow fever vaccine. CDR3 sequence: CASSFRLHLGEQYF. As DNA, the CDR3 is TGTGCCAGCAGTTTCAGACTCCATCTCGGGGAGCAGTACTTC.